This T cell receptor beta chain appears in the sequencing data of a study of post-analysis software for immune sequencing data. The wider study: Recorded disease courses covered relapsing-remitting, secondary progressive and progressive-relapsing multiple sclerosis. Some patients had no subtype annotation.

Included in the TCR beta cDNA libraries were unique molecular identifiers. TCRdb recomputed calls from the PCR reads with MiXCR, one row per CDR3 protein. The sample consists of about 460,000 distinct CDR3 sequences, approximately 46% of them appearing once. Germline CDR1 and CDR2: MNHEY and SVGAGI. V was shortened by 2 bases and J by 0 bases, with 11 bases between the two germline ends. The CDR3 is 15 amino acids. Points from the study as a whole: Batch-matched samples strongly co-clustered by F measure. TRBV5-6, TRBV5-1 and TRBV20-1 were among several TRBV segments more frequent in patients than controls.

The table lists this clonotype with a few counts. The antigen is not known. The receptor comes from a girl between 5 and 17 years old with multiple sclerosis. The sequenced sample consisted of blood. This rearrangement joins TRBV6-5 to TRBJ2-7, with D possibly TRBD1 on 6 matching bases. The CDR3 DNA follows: TGTGCCAGCAGTTACGCGACAGGTGGCTCCTACGAGCAGTACTTC. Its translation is CASSYATGGSYEQYF.